The sample holds one count of the clone carrying this T cell receptor beta chain. The entry originates in a study of cytomegalovirus exposure and HLA in healthy donors. The PCR ran on 60 Vbeta and 13 Jbeta primers. Assay used: immunoSEQ multiplex PCR; TCRdb lists only in-frame clones, some missing. This sample carries some 190,000 clones, about four fifths of them seen once, and the ten largest clones take over 4%. Germline-derived CDR1 and CDR2 are LNHDA and SQIVND (reference sequence). Trimming cost V 7 bases and J 7 bases, with 14 bases left between them. The CDR3 length is 13 residues. The chain joins TRBV19 to TRBJ1-5; maybe TRBD1 (5 bases). Sequenced sample: PBMCs. This TCR came from a man aged 30-40 years in good health and CMV-seropositive. The CDR3 loop is CASTVGGVQPQHF. CDR3 coding DNA: TGTGCCAGTACCGTGGGAGGGGTGCAGCCCCAGCATTTT.